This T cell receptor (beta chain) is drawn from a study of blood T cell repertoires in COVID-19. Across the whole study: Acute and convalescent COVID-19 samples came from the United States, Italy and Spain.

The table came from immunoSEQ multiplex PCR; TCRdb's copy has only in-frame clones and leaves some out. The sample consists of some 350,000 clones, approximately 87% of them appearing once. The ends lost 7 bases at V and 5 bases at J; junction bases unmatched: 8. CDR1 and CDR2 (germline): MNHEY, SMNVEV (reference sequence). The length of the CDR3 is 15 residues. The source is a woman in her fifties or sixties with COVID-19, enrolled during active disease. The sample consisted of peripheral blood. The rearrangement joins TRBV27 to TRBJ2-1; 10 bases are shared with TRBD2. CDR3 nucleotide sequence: TGTGCCAGCACTACTAGCGGGGTGGGACACAATGAGCAGTTCTTC. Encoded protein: CASTTSGVGHNEQFF.